These 32 T cell receptor beta chains were all obtained from the same sample, sequenced in a study of Ad26.COV2.S vaccination and SARS-CoV-2 variants. Only in-frame clones appear in the TCRdb table, and some are missing; sequencing was by immunoSEQ multiplex PCR. The sample contains about 350,000 clones, about 89% of which appear only once. Treatment meaning: over 15 received Ad26.COV2.S at low or high dose, single or two shots; roughly five received placebo; per-sample allocation not given. Specimens were obtained on day 63 following the first vaccine or placebo injection. Sequenced here: peripheral blood, sampled in a trial of Ad26.COV2.S vaccine versus placebo. These TCRs come from a person aged 18-65 years who received the Ad26.COV2.S COVID-19 vaccine or a placebo.

The chain couples TRBV12-5 to TRBJ2-7; D remains unclear. Trimming removed 7 bases from V and 9 bases from J, with 10 bases in between. From germline, CDR1 is LGHNT and CDR2 FRNRAP. The CDR3 has 10 residues. The CDR3 loop is CASVSGGQYF. The CDR3 DNA reads TGTGCTAGTGTCTCAGGTGGGCAGTACTTC.

The count of this clone is one. The chain couples TRBV18 to TRBJ1-1; 9 bases map to TRBD1. Losses at the gene ends were 5 bases for V and 0 bases for J; bases not matched to a gene: 7. Germline-derived CDR1 and CDR2 are KGHSH and LQKENI. This CDR3 contains 16 residues. The CDR3 bases are TGTGCCAGCTCAACACAGGGGGCGGGGATGAACACTGAAGCTTTCTTT. It encodes CASSTQGAGMNTEAFF.

The CDR3 region is CASARGVTEAFF. CDR3 DNA sequence: TGTGCTAGTGCTCGGGGTGTTACTGAAGCTTTCTTT. The chain links TRBV12-5 to TRBJ1-1; D gene uncertain. This CDR3 comprises 12 residues. Per the germline V gene, CDR1 is LGHNT and CDR2 is FRNRAP. With 7 bases removed from V and 5 bases from J, the gap between germline ends came to 11 bases.

This sequence joins TRBV27 and TRBJ2-7; TRBD1 might be the D (6 bases). This CDR3 spans 13 amino acids. V lost 2 bases to trimming and J lost 3 bases, with 8 bases between them. Germline-derived CDR1 and CDR2 are MNHEY and SMNVEV (reference sequence). CDR3 protein: CASSLRGYYEQYF. For the CDR3, the DNA is TGTGCCAGCAGTTTAAGGGGGTACTACGAGCAGTACTTC.

V usage is TRBV7-8 and J usage is TRBJ2-5; TRBD2 aligns across 8 bases. CDR3 length equals 14 residues. Germline CDR1 SGHVS, CDR2 FQNEAQ. After removal of 4 bases from V and 4 bases from J, the junction contained 5 bases not matched to a gene. The CDR3: CASSSGGGGETQYF. The CDR3 coding sequence is TGTGCCAGCAGCTCGGGAGGGGGGGGAGAGACCCAGTACTTC.

The chain uses TRBV29-1 and TRBJ1-2; no firm D call. The CDR3 consists of 13 residues. V was clipped by 6 bases and J by 2 bases, with 13 bases between them. CDR1 is SQVTM and CDR2 is ANQGSEA in the germline V gene. DNA of the CDR3: TGCAGCGTCCGTCCCGGGCCGAACTATGGCTACACCTTC. This gives the protein CSVRPGPNYGYTF.

The chain combines TRBV6-5 with TRBJ2-1; 9 bases map to TRBD2. V dropped 5 bases and J dropped 7; count of bases not matched to a gene: 6. Germline V lookup: CDR1 MNHEY, CDR2 SVGAGI. This CDR3 is 14 amino acids long. CDR3 coding DNA: TGTGCCAGCAGTAATAGCGGGAGAGGTAATGAGCAGTTCTTC. Amino acids: CASSNSGRGNEQFF.

The CDR3 DNA sequence: TGTGCCAGCAGTTCCCCAGGGACCCAAGAGACCCAGTACTTC. Its protein product is CASSSPGTQETQYF. The rearrangement joins TRBV28 to TRBJ2-5; D possibly uses TRBD1 or TRBD2 (5 bases each). CDR1 and CDR2 from the germline V gene are MDHEN and SYDVKM. This CDR3 region has 14 residues. Trimming removed 4 bases at V and 1 base at J, with 10 bases between.

This chain links TRBV5-4 with TRBJ2-7; the match to TRBD2 covers 14 bases. Germline V lookup: CDR1 SGHNT, CDR2 YYREEE (reference sequence). This CDR3 comprises 17 residues. J lost 4 bases, V lost 4 bases, and 10 bases had no gene match. CDR3: CASSRGLAGEWGYEQYF. The CDR3 DNA follows: TGTGCCAGCAGCCGGGGACTAGCGGGAGAGTGGGGTTACGAGCAGTACTTC. Full variable domain (remainder filled in from reference TRBV5-4 and TRBJ2-7): ETGVTQSPTHLIKTRGQQVTLRCSSQSGHNTVSWYQQALGQGPQFIFQYYREEENGRGNFPPRFSGLQFPNYSSELNVNALELDDSALYLCASSRGLAGEWGYEQYFGPGTRLTVT.

J is TRBJ2-3 and V is TRBV19, with TRBD2 matching 10 bases. The length of the CDR3 is 19 residues. Per the germline V gene, CDR1 is LNHDA and CDR2 is SQIVND (reference sequence). V shed 3 bases and J 1 base; nucleotides not matched to a gene: 13. CDR3 amino acids: CASSIFGSGLADRTDTQYF. The CDR3 bases are TGTGCCAGTAGTATTTTTGGGTCTGGACTAGCGGACCGCACAGATACGCAGTATTTT.

This chain uses TRBV7-6 with TRBJ1-1; D is unclear. The CDR3 spans 16 residues. Trimming removed 2 bases from V and 2 bases from J, with 15 bases in between. The germline gives CDR1 SGHVS, CDR2 FNYEAQ. The CDR3 here is CASSLKHLPGNTEAFF. In nucleotides, the CDR3 is TGTGCCAGCAGCTTAAAGCACCTCCCTGGCAACACTGAAGCTTTCTTT.

The chain is built from TRBV6-4 and TRBJ2-2, with unresolved D. The V end lost 4 bases, the J end lost 5 bases, and 11 bases lay between the germline ends. The CDR3 totals 14 residues. Germline V gene lookup returns CDR1 MRHNA and CDR2 SNTAGT. The CDR3 DNA reads TGTGCCAGCAGTGTTGACAAAAATACCGGGGAGCTGTTTTTT. Encoded protein: CASSVDKNTGELFF.

A note on this clone: Other DNA sequences of this sample code for an identical CDR3. The rearrangement uses TRBV5-4 and TRBJ1-2; a possible D gene is TRBD1 (5 bases). The CDR3 spans 13 residues. Germline-derived CDR1 and CDR2 are SGHNT and YYREEE (reference sequence). The V end lost 0 bases, the J end lost 4 bases, and 7 bases lay between the germline ends. CDR3 coding DNA: TGTGCCAGCAGCTTGGGGGGGACCTATGGCTACACCTTC. This translates into CASSLGGTYGYTF.

The chain joins TRBV5-6 to TRBJ2-1; 9 bases are a match to TRBD1. The CDR3 is 16 residues long. The V gene's germline CDR1 is SGHDT and CDR2 YYEEEE. Unmatched junction bases numbered 4, after V lost 0 bases and J lost 3 bases. This chain's CDR3 is CASSLGGQGIYNEQFF. The DNA for the CDR3 is TGTGCCAGCAGCTTGGGCGGACAGGGGATCTACAATGAGCAGTTCTTC.

The gene calls are TRBV28 and TRBJ1-5; D is ambiguous. V gave up 5 bases and J gave up 2 bases, with 7 bases separating them. Per germline, CDR1 MDHEN and CDR2 SYDVKM. This CDR3 contains 13 residues. The CDR3 DNA reads TGTGCCAGCAGTCCACTCCGCAATCAGCCCCAGCATTTT. Protein sequence: CASSPLRNQPQHF.

This clone has only one observation. This sequence joins TRBV19 and TRBJ1-2; D call uncertain. V lost 6 bases and J lost 13, with 18 bases in between. Germline assignment: CDR1 LNHDA and CDR2 SQIVND (reference sequence). The CDR3 totals 12 residues. In DNA, the CDR3 is TGTGCCAGTAGCATCGGACCGGGATCCACCACCTTC. It codes for CASSIGPGSTTF.

This sequence joins TRBV7-9 and TRBJ2-7, with D perhaps matching TRBD1 (6 bases). Germline V gene sequence: CDR1 SEHNR, CDR2 FQNEAQ (reference sequence). The V and J ends lost 1 base and 6 bases respectively, with 19 bases between them. CDR3 length: 16 amino acids. The CDR3 DNA reads TGTGCCAGCAGCTTAGACATAGGGGCAGGGGTCGGCGAGCAGTACTTC. Its translation: CASSLDIGAGVGEQYF.

The chain has TRBV14 and TRBJ2-2; the D is unclear. CDR1 and CDR2 from the germline V gene are SGHDN and FVKESK. Trimming removed 4 bases at V and 4 bases at J, with 7 bases between. The CDR3 runs to 13 residues. The CDR3 region has the DNA TGTGCCAGCAGCCGCATGGCCACCGGGGAGCTGTTTTTT. The encoded protein is CASSRMATGELFF.

The table lists this clone with a count of one. The V and J genes are TRBV5-1 and TRBJ2-2; D not certain. The germline V and J ends were trimmed by 5 bases and 5 bases, with 16 bases remaining between them. Per germline, CDR1 SGHRS and CDR2 YFSETQ. The CDR3 has 15 amino acids. CDR3 residues: CASSVSGALTGELFF. The CDR3 DNA reads as TGCGCCAGCAGTGTCTCCGGCGCCCTGACCGGGGAGCTGTTTTTT.

This clone was detected once. The chain employs TRBV2 and TRBJ2-7; no firm D call. Per germline, CDR1 SNHLY and CDR2 FYNNEI. The V and J ends lost 5 bases and 1 base respectively, with 9 bases between them. The CDR3 covers 13 residues. The CDR3 region is CASSRAASYEQYF. The CDR3, as DNA: TGTGCCAGCAGTCGAGCTGCGTCCTACGAGCAGTACTTC.

The rearrangement joins TRBV19 to TRBJ2-1, with TRBD1 matching over 7 bases. V trimming: 8 bases; J trimming: 5 bases; junction bases outside the gene matches: 9. CDR3 length equals 14 residues. Germline V gene data show CDR1 as LNHDA and CDR2 as SQIVND (reference sequence). In nucleotides, the CDR3 is TGTGCCAGTGTGGACAGGTCCCTGAACAATGAGCAGTTCTTC. Translation: CASVDRSLNNEQFF.

The rearrangement links TRBV5-4 to TRBJ2-1; 11 bases line up with TRBD2. This CDR3 is built from 15 residues. The V gene end was trimmed by 4 bases and the J gene end by 4 bases; junction bases not matched to a gene: 4. Looked up from germline, CDR1 is SGHNT and CDR2 is YYREEE (reference sequence). CDR3 coding DNA: TGTGCCAGCAGCGCGGGACTAGCGGATTACAATGAGCAGTTCTTC. The encoded protein is CASSAGLADYNEQFF.

About this clone itself: Because the CDR3's place on the DNA is in doubt, the DNA is left out and the CDR3 is given as listed by TCRdb. This chain uses TRBV5-6 with TRBJ1-5. Counting both end residues, the CDR3 totals 15 amino acids. Germline-derived CDR1 and CDR2 are SGHDT and YYEEEE. The chain's CDR3 is CASSFGPGANQPQHF.

The V call is TRBV24-1, the J call TRBJ2-2; 10 bases map to TRBD1. CDR1 KGHDR and CDR2 SFDVKD come from the germline V gene. The CDR3 has 15 amino acids. V was pared by 7 bases and J by 6 bases, with 7 bases of the junction left unmatched. CDR3 coding DNA: TGTGCCACCAGCGGGACAGGGGACGTTGCCGGGGAGCTGTTTTTT. Its protein product is CATSGTGDVAGELFF.

The chain uses TRBV25-1 and TRBJ2-3; 9 bases agree with TRBD1. The CDR3 has 17 amino acids. Per germline, CDR1 MGHDK and CDR2 SYGVNS. The J segment lost 0 bases and the V segment lost 1 base, leaving 5 bases of the junction unmatched. The CDR3 coding sequence is TGTGCCAGCAGTGAATTCCGGACAGGGGCCAGCACAGATACGCAGTATTTT. Amino acids: CASSEFRTGASTDTQYF.

DNA of the CDR3: TGCAGCGCCCGCCGTGGGGACACCATATATTTT. Its translation is CSARRGDTIYF. This chain uses TRBV29-1 with TRBJ1-3; D gene uncertain. This CDR3 comprises 11 residues. The germline V gene has CDR1 SQVTM and CDR2 ANQGSEA. V dropped 7 bases and J dropped 8 bases, with 12 bases sitting between them.

The CDR3 is CASSQTGSSGRFNEQFF. The CDR3 coding sequence is TGTGCCAGCAGCCAAACCGGGAGTAGCGGGAGGTTCAATGAGCAGTTCTTC. This chain links TRBV3-1 (or the pseudogene TRBV3-2) with TRBJ2-1; 10 bases map to TRBD2. This CDR3 has 17 residues. CDR1 is LGHDT and CDR2 is YNNKEL in the germline V gene (reference sequence). J lost 6 bases, V lost 2 bases, and 10 bases had no gene match.

The chain uses TRBV7-2 and TRBJ2-3; D remains ambiguous. Trimming left V 6 bases short and J 0 bases short, with 10 bases between. This CDR3 region has 14 residues. Germline CDR1 SGHTA, CDR2 FQGNSA. CDR3 in DNA: TGTGCCAGCAGGGTTGGGTCTAGCACAGATACGCAGTATTTT. Protein sequence: CASRVGSSTDTQYF.

This clone has a handful of counts. This rearrangement joins TRBV19 to TRBJ2-6, with D unresolved. In germline, CDR1 is LNHDA, CDR2 SQIVND (reference sequence). V dropped 5 bases and J dropped 0 bases, with 17 bases sitting between them. CDR3 length: 18 residues. CDR3 DNA sequence: TGTGCCAGTAGTTTGGGCAGTTTTAGACGCTCTGGGGCCAACGTCCTGACTTTC. This sequence encodes CASSLGSFRRSGANVLTF.

The V and J genes are TRBV4-1 and TRBJ2-7, with D perhaps assigned TRBD1 or TRBD2 (5 bases each). This CDR3 is built from 15 residues. Germline V gene sequence: CDR1 MGHRA, CDR2 YSYEKL. Trimming left V 5 bases short and J 1 base short, with 15 bases between. CDR3 sequence reads: CASSWEDRGSYEQYF. CDR3 DNA: TGCGCCAGCAGCTGGGAAGACAGAGGGTCCTACGAGCAGTACTTC.

The rearrangement uses TRBV15 and TRBJ2-7; D gene uncertain. V lost 2 bases, J lost 3 bases, and 5 bases lay in between. The CDR3 contains 12 residues. CDR1 is LNHNV, CDR2 YYDKDF, per germline (reference sequence). The CDR3 nucleotides read TGTGCCACCAGCAGACATGGCTACGAGCAGTACTTC. Translating gives CATSRHGYEQYF.

This clone showed up just a few times. The genes are TRBV7-9 and TRBJ2-7; 7 bases match TRBD1. The CDR3 spans 14 residues. V trimming: 4 bases; J trimming: 2 bases; junction bases outside the gene matches: 5. The V gene's germline CDR1 is SEHNR and CDR2 FQNEAQ (reference sequence). As DNA, the CDR3 is TGTGCCAGCAGCTCCTCGGACAGGACCTACGAGCAGTACTTC. It specifies CASSSSDRTYEQYF.